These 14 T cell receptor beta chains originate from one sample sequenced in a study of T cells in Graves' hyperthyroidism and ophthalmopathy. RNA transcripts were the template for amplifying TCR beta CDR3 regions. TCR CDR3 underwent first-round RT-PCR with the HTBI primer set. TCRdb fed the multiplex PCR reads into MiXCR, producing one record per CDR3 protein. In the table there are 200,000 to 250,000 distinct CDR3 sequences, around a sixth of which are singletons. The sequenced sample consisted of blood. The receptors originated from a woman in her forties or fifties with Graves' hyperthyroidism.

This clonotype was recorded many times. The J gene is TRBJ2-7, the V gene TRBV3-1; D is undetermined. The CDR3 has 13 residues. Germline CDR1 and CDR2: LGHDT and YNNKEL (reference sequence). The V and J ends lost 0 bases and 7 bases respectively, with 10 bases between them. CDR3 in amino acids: CASSQDRLTEQYF. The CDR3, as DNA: TGTGCCAGCAGCCAAGATCGGCTTACGGAGCAGTACTTC.

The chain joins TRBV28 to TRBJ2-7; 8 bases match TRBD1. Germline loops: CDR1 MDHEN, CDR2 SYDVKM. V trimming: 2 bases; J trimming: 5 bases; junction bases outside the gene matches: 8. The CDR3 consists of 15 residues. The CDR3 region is CASSLGGAGGNEQYF. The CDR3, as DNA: TGTGCCAGCAGTTTAGGAGGGGCAGGGGGCAACGAGCAGTACTTC.

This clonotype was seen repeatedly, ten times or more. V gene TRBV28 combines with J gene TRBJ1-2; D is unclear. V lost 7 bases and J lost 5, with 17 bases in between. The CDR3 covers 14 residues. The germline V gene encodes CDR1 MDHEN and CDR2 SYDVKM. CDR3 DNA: TGTGCCAGCACCCCCCCACGAAGCCAGTATGGCTACACCTTC. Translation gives CASTPPRSQYGYTF.

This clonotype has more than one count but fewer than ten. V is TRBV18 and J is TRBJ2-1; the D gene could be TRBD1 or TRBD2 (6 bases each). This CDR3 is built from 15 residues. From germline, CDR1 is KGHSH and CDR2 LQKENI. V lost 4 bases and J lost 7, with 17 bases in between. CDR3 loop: CASSLVGGRANEQFF. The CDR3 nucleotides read TGTGCCAGCTCACTCGTTGGGGGGCGCGCAAATGAGCAGTTCTTC.

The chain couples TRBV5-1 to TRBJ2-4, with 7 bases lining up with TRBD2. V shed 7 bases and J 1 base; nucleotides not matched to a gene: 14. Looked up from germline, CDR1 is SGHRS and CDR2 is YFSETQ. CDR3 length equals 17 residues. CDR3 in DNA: TGCGCCAGCGCACACCCGGAGCGGGATGGGGCCAAAAACATTCAGTACTTC. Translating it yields CASAHPERDGAKNIQYF.

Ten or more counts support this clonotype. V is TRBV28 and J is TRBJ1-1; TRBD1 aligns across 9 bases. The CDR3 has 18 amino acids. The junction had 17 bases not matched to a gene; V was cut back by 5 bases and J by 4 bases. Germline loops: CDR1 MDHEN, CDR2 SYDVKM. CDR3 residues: CASSPWGTGRRRSTEAFF. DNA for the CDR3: TGTGCCAGCAGTCCCTGGGGGACAGGGCGGCGTCGGAGCACTGAAGCTTTCTTT. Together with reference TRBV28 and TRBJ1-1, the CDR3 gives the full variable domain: DVKVTQSSRYLVKRTGEKVFLECVQDMDHENMFWYRQDPGLGLRLIYFSYDVKMKEKGDIPEGYSVSREKKERFSLILESASTNQTSMYLCASSPWGTGRRRSTEAFFGQGTRLTVV.

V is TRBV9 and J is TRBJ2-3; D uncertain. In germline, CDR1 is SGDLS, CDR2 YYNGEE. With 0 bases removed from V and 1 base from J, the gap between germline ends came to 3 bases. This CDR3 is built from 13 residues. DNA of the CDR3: TGTGCCAGCAGCGTAGGGGGCACAGATACGCAGTATTTT. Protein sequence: CASSVGGTDTQYF.

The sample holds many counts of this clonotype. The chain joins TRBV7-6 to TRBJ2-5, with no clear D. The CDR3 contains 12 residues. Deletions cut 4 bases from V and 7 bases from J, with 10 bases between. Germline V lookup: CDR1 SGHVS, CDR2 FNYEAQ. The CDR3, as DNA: TGTGCCAGCAGCTCATCCAAGAGGACCCAGTACTTC. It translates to CASSSSKRTQYF.

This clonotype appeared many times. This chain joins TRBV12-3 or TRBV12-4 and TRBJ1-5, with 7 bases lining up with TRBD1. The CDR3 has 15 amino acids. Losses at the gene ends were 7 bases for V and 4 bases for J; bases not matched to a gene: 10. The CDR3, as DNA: TGTGCCAGCAACCAAGCCCAGGGGGAAAATCAGCCCCAGCATTTT. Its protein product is CASNQAQGENQPQHF.

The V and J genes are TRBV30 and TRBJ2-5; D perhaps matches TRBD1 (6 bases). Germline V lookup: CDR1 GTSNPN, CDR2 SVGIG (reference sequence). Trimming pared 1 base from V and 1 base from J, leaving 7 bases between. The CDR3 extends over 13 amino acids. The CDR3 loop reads CAWSEQGQETQYF. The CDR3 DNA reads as TGTGCCTGGAGTGAACAGGGCCAAGAGACCCAGTACTTC.

The CDR3 nucleotides read TGCAGTGCTAGAGGCGGGGGGGCCCAAGAGACCCAGTACTTC. Residues: CSARGGGAQETQYF. The V gene is TRBV20-1, the J gene TRBJ2-5; 9 nucleotides align to TRBD2. Per the germline V gene, CDR1 is DFQATT and CDR2 is SNEGSKA (reference sequence). The CDR3 is made up of 14 amino acids. Losses at the gene ends were 1 base for V and 1 base for J; bases not matched to a gene: 1.

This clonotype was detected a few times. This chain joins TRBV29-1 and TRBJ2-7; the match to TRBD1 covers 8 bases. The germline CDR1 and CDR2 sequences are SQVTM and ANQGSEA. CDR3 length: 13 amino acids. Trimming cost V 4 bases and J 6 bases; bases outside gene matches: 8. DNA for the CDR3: TGCAGCGTTGGGACCGGACAGGGCAGCGAGCAGTACTTC. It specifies CSVGTGQGSEQYF.

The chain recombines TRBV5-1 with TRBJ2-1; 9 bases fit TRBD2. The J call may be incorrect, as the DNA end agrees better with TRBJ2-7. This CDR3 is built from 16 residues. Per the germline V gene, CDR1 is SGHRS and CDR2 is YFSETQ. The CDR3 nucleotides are TGCGCCAGCAGCTTGGCCCCTAGCGGGACATACAATGAGCAGTACTTC. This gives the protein CASSLAPSGTYNEQYF.

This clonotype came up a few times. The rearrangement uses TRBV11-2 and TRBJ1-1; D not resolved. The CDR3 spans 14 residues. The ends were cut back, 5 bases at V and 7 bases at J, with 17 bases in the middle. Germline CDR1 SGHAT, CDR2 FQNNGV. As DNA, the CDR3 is TGTGCCAGCAGCCTCCCTGGTGGCAGCCGTGAAGCTTTCTTT. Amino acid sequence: CASSLPGGSREAFF.